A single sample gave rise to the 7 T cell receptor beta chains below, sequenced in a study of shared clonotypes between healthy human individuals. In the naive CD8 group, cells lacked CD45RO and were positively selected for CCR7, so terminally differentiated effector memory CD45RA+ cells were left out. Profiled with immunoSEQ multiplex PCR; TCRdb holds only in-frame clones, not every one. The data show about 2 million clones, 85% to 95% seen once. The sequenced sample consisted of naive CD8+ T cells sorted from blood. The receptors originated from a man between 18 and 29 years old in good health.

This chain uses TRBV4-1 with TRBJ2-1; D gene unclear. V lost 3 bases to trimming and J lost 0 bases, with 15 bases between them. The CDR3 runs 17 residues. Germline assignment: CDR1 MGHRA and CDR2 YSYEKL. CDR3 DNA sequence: TGCGCCAGCAGCCAGCTACCTGGACCTAACTCCTACAATGAGCAGTTCTTC. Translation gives CASSQLPGPNSYNEQFF.

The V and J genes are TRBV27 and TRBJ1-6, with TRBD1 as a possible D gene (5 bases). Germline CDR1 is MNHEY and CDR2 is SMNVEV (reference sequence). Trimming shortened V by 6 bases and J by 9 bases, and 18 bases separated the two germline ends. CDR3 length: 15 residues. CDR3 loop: CASRDSGAGFSPLHF. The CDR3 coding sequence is TGTGCCAGCAGAGATTCCGGGGCAGGGTTTTCACCCCTCCACTTT.

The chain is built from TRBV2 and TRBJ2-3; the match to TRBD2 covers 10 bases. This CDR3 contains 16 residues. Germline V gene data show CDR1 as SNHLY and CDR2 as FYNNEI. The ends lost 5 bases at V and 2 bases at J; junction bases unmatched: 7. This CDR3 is CASSPASGGTTDTQYF. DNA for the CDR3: TGTGCCAGCAGTCCTGCTAGCGGGGGCACCACAGATACGCAGTATTTT.

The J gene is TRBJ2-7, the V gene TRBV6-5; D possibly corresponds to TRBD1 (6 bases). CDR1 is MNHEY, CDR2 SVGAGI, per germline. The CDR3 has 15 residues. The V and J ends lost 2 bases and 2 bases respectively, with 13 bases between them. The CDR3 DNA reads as TGTGCCAGCAGTTACACGGGGTCAGGGGCCTACGAGCAGTACTTC. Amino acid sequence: CASSYTGSGAYEQYF.

As DNA, the CDR3 is TGCGCCAGCAGCTTGCCCGGGAGCTACCCCAATGAGCAGTTCTTC. Translating it yields CASSLPGSYPNEQFF. The V gene is TRBV5-1, the J gene TRBJ2-1; weak D call: TRBD2 (6 bases). Germline V gene lookup returns CDR1 SGHRS and CDR2 YFSETQ. V was cut by 1 base and J by 6 bases, with 14 bases left in between. The CDR3 has 15 amino acids.

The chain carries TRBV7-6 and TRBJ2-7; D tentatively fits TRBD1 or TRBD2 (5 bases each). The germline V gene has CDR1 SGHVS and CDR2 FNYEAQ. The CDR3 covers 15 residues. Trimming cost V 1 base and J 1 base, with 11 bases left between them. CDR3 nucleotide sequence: TGTGCCAGCAGCTTAGGAGGGTGGGGGTCCTACGAGCAGTACTTC. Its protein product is CASSLGGWGSYEQYF.

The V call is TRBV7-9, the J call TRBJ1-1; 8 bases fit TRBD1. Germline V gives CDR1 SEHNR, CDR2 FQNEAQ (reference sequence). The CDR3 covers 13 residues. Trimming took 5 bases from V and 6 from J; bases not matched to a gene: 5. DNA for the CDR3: TGTGCCAGCAGCCCGCAGGACAGGGCTGAAGCTTTCTTT. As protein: CASSPQDRAEAFF.